These 22 T cell receptor beta chains originate from one sample sequenced in a study of neurological immune-mediated disorders. TCRdb re-analysed the 5' RACE reads in MiXCR, keeping a single row per CDR3 protein. The sample consists of around 80,000 distinct CDR3 sequences, 10% of them appearing once. Specimen: PBMCs. The receptors originated from a man aged 40-49 years in good health.

In its sample, this clonotype was seen many times. The chain combines TRBV20-1 with TRBJ2-5, with 12 bases identical to TRBD1. The CDR3 loop spans 15 amino acids. Trimming took 3 bases from V and 5 from J; bases not matched to a gene: 7. CDR1 and CDR2 from the germline V gene are DFQATT and SNEGSKA (reference sequence). The CDR3 protein is CSASPRDRGQETQYF. The CDR3 nucleotides are TGCAGTGCTAGTCCTAGGGACAGGGGGCAGGAGACCCAGTACTTC.

This clonotype was counted ten times or more. The CDR3 DNA follows: TGTGCCAGCAGCTTAGTAATTGAGCAGTTCTTC. Translating gives CASSLVIEQFF. The genes are TRBV7-9 and TRBJ2-1; D remains unclear. V was cut by 1 base and J by 9 bases, with 4 bases left in between. There are 11 residues in the CDR3. The germline CDR1 and CDR2 sequences are SEHNR and FQNEAQ (reference sequence).

This clonotype was counted at least ten times. V and J are TRBV6-1 and TRBJ2-2, with TRBD1 matching 7 bases. Germline V gene lookup returns CDR1 MNHNS and CDR2 SASEGT. This CDR3 has 16 residues. The V gene end was trimmed by 7 bases and the J gene end by 0 bases; junction bases not matched to a gene: 8. The CDR3 loop reads CASIEDRRTNTGELFF. In DNA, the CDR3 is TGTGCCAGCATAGAGGACAGGAGAACGAACACCGGGGAGCTGTTTTTT.

The V and J genes are TRBV14 and TRBJ2-3; a possible D gene is TRBD2 (5 bases). The germline gives CDR1 SGHDN, CDR2 FVKESK. This CDR3 is 14 amino acids long. V was cut by 0 bases and J by 5 bases, with 9 bases left in between. CDR3 sequence reads: CASSQELAGDTQYF. CDR3 bases: TGTGCCAGCAGCCAAGAGCTCGCGGGAGATACGCAGTATTTT.

In its sample, this clonotype was seen many times. The rearrangement joins TRBV6-2 or TRBV6-3 to TRBJ2-1; 7 nucleotides line up with TRBD1. Germline loops: CDR1 MNHEY, CDR2 SVGEGT. V dropped 2 bases and J dropped 0; count of bases not matched to a gene: 4. The CDR3 is 16 residues long. Written as DNA, the CDR3 is TGTGCCAGCAGTTACCCGACAGGGCGCTCCTACAATGAGCAGTTCTTC. Its translation: CASSYPTGRSYNEQFF.

This chain connects TRBV5-1 to TRBJ2-3; weak D call: TRBD1 (6 bases). CDR1 and CDR2 (germline): SGHRS, YFSETQ. The CDR3 extends over 16 amino acids. Trimming shortened V by 3 bases and J by 3 bases, and 17 bases separated the two germline ends. CDR3 DNA: TGCGCCAGCAGCTCCGCCTCACAGGGCGTGACAGATACGCAGTATTTT. Encoded protein: CASSSASQGVTDTQYF.

This chain connects TRBV12-3 or TRBV12-4 to TRBJ2-7; 8 positions agree with TRBD1. J lost 4 bases, V lost 5 bases, and 4 bases had no gene match. CDR3 size: 13 residues. The chain's CDR3 is CASSRQGRYEQYF. The CDR3 bases are TGTGCCAGCAGTCGACAGGGGCGGTACGAGCAGTACTTC.

This clonotype was recorded at least ten times. The gene calls are TRBV20-1 and TRBJ2-1; D may be TRBD2 (6 bases). Trimming removed 0 bases at V and 0 bases at J, with 9 bases between. The germline gives CDR1 DFQATT, CDR2 SNEGSKA (reference sequence). The CDR3 contains 15 residues. In nucleotides, the CDR3 is TGCAGTGCTAGAGATATCGGGAGCTCCTACAATGAGCAGTTCTTC. Amino acids: CSARDIGSSYNEQFF.

In the case of this clonotype: A clone one base away is much larger, so this may be a read error. V usage is TRBV29-1 and J usage is TRBJ2-1; maybe TRBD1 (5 bases). Trimming took off 3 bases at V and 10 bases at J, with 16 bases between the two ends. Per the germline V gene, CDR1 is SQVTM and CDR2 is ANQGSEA. The CDR3 contains 13 residues. The CDR3 sequence: CSVEGLHVVEQFF. DNA for the CDR3: TGCAGCGTTGAGGGGCTTCATGTCGTCGAGCAGTTCTTC.

This clonotype was seen many times. The rearrangement joins TRBV15 to TRBJ2-3; D remains ambiguous. V was shortened by 3 bases and J by 6 bases, with 10 bases between the two germline ends. The germline V gene has CDR1 LNHNV and CDR2 YYDKDF (reference sequence). The CDR3 spans 13 residues. The CDR3 here is CATSSITADTQYF. The CDR3 DNA is TGTGCCACCAGCAGTATTACAGCTGATACGCAGTATTTT.

This clonotype was recorded many times. This chain uses TRBV12-3 or TRBV12-4 with TRBJ1-2; D gene unclear. The CDR3 totals 13 residues. V dropped 2 bases and J dropped 6 bases, with 10 bases sitting between them. DNA of the CDR3: TGTGCCAGCAGTTTAAGCGGTGAGGATGGCTACACCTTC. Its translation is CASSLSGEDGYTF.

About this clonotype: A much larger clone lies one base from this, so it may be a read error. The chain joins TRBV20-1 to TRBJ1-2; D is ambiguous. Germline V CDR1 and CDR2: DFQATT, SNEGSKA (reference sequence). Trimming removed 6 bases from V and 3 bases from J, with 11 bases in between. The CDR3 totals 12 residues. The CDR3 nucleotides read TGCAGTGCGGTACATGGTGACTATGGCTACACCTTC. Residues: CSAVHGDYGYTF.

The sample holds a few counts of this clonotype. V usage is TRBV10-3 and J usage is TRBJ2-1, with 8 bases fitting TRBD2. The CDR3 has 18 amino acids. J was trimmed by 0 bases and V by 0 bases; bases with no gene match: 7. The germline V gene has CDR1 ENHRY and CDR2 SYGVKD. This CDR3 reads CAISESSSGRSSYNEQFF. CDR3 sequence (DNA): TGTGCCATCAGTGAGTCGTCTAGCGGGCGATCCTCCTACAATGAGCAGTTCTTC.

This clonotype was detected ten times or more. This chain connects TRBV7-8 to TRBJ1-5, with TRBD1 identical over 9 bases. This CDR3 is 16 amino acids long. CDR1 and CDR2 (germline): SGHVS, FQNEAQ. V shed 5 bases, J shed 7 bases, and the junction held 12 bases outside the gene matches. CDR3 amino acids: CASSLGTGQGIQPQHF. The DNA of the CDR3 is TGTGCCAGCAGCCTCGGGACGGGACAGGGTATCCAGCCCCAGCATTTT.

This clonotype was detected ten times or more. V is TRBV29-1 and J is TRBJ2-5; D possibly corresponds to TRBD2 (6 bases). Deletions cut 6 bases from V and 1 base from J, with 24 bases between. This CDR3 contains 17 residues. Germline CDR1 and CDR2: SQVTM and ANQGSEA. The CDR3 is CSVPFWEAQRPQETQYF. The DNA for the CDR3 is TGCAGCGTCCCCTTTTGGGAGGCACAACGCCCCCAAGAGACCCAGTACTTC.

This clonotype has at least ten counts. The chain combines TRBV3-1 with TRBJ2-3; tentatively, D is TRBD2 (7 bases). V dropped 0 bases and J dropped 5 bases, with 15 bases sitting between them. The CDR3 runs to 16 residues. Germline values: CDR1 LGHDT, CDR2 YNNKEL (reference sequence). The CDR3 nucleotides read TGTGCCAGCAGCCAAGAAGGATGGCGGGGGCAAGATACGCAGTATTTT. Translation gives CASSQEGWRGQDTQYF.

The table lists this clonotype with a few counts. This chain links TRBV5-1 with TRBJ2-7; unclear D gene. Germline V lookup: CDR1 SGHRS, CDR2 YFSETQ. CDR3 size: 13 residues. Trimming took off 3 bases at V and 1 base at J, with 8 bases between the two ends. The CDR3 sequence: CASSWSTSYEQYF. In DNA, the CDR3 is TGCGCCAGCAGCTGGTCTACTTCCTACGAGCAGTACTTC.

This clonotype was observed many times. V is TRBV20-1 and J is TRBJ1-1; 10 positions agree with TRBD1. Germline V gene sequence: CDR1 DFQATT, CDR2 SNEGSKA (reference sequence). Trimming removed 6 bases from V and 9 bases from J; junction bases left unmatched: 19. CDR3 size: 16 residues. This chain's CDR3 is CSAARPIRDRGEKAFF. Here the CDR3 DNA reads TGCAGTGCCGCAAGACCTATCCGGGACAGGGGTGAGAAAGCTTTCTTT.

This clonotype was seen ten or more times. CDR3 protein: CATSRGDTSKYNSPLHF. CDR3 nucleotide sequence: TGTGCCACCAGCAGAGGTGACACCAGCAAATATAATTCACCCCTCCACTTT. The chain has TRBV15 and TRBJ1-6; D remains ambiguous. Germline assignment: CDR1 LNHNV and CDR2 YYDKDF (reference sequence). This CDR3 contains 17 residues. The V end was cut by 1 base, the J end by 4 bases, with 14 bases between.

This clonotype was recorded many times. The rearrangement joins TRBV12-3 or TRBV12-4 to TRBJ2-7; D is possibly TRBD2 (6 bases). The CDR3 is 14 residues long. Trimming removed 6 bases at V and 7 bases at J, with 19 bases between. The CDR3 nucleotides are TGTGCCAGCAGCCTTCGGGACTCCTTCTCAGAGCAGTACTTC. This codes for CASSLRDSFSEQYF.

This clonotype was picked up many times. The chain recombines TRBV6-5 with TRBJ2-5, with 8 bases identical to TRBD2. V lost 2 bases to trimming and J lost 3 bases; unmatched junction nucleotides: 8. Germline lookup yields CDR1 MNHEY and CDR2 SVGAGI. The CDR3 is made up of 16 amino acids. The CDR3 DNA follows: TGTGCCAGCAGTTACATTGTAGCGGGGCGAGAAGAGACCCAGTACTTC. This sequence encodes CASSYIVAGREETQYF.

The table lists this clonotype with a few counts. J is TRBJ1-6 and V is TRBV18; a possible D gene is TRBD1 (6 bases). V shed 3 bases and J shed 9 bases, with 15 bases lying between them. The CDR3 is 15 amino acids. Germline V gene lookup returns CDR1 KGHSH and CDR2 LQKENI. This CDR3 is CASSPVDRTGSPLHF. Written as DNA, the CDR3 is TGTGCCAGCTCACCTGTCGACAGGACGGGTTCACCCCTCCACTTT. Variable domain in full (rest from reference TRBV18 and TRBJ1-6): NAGVMQNPRHLVRRRGQEARLRCSPMKGHSHVYWYRQLPEEGLKFMVYLQKENIIDESGMPKERFSAEFPKEGPSILRIQQVVRGDSAAYFCASSPVDRTGSPLHFGNGTRLTVT.